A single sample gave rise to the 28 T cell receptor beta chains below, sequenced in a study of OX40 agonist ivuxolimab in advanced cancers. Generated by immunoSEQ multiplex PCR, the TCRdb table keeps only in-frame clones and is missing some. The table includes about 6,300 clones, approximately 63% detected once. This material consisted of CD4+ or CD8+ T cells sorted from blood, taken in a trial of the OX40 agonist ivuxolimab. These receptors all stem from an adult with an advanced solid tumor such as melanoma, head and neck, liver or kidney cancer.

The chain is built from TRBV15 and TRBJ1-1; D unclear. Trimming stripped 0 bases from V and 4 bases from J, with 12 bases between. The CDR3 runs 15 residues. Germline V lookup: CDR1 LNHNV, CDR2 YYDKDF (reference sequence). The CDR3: CATSRDRAKGTEAFF. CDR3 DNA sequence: TGTGCCACCAGCAGAGATCGGGCAAAAGGCACTGAAGCTTTCTTT.

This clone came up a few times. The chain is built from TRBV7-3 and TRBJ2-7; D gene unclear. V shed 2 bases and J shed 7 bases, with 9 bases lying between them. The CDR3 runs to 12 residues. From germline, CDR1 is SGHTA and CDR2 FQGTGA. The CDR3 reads CASSLVLGEQYF. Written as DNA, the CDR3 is TGTGCCAGCAGCTTAGTACTGGGGGAGCAGTACTTC. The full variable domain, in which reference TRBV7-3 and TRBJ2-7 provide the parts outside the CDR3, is GAGVSQTPSNKVTEKGKYVELRCDPISGHTALYWYRQSLGQGPEFLIYFQGTGAADDSGLPNDRFFAVRPEGSVSTLKIQRTERGDSAVYLCASSLVLGEQYFGPGTRLTVT.

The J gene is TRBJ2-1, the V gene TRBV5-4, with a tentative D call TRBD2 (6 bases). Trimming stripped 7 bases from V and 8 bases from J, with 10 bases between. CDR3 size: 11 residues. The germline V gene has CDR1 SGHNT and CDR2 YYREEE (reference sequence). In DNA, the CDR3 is TGTGCCAGCGTTAGCGGAGATGAGCAGTTCTTC. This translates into CASVSGDEQFF.

CDR3 DNA: TGTGCCAGCAGCTTCAAGGGGCAGTTCTCTGGGGGCACTGAAGCTTTCTTT. Residues: CASSFKGQFSGGTEAFF. The gene calls are TRBV7-9 and TRBJ1-1, with a tentative D call TRBD1 (5 bases). From germline, CDR1 is SEHNR and CDR2 FQNEAQ (reference sequence). The V end lost 3 bases, the J end lost 4 bases, and 21 bases lay between the germline ends. This CDR3 is 17 amino acids long.

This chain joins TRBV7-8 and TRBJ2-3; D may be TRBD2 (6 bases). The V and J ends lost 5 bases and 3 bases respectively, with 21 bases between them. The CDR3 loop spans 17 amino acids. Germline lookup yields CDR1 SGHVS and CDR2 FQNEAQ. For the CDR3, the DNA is TGTGCCAGCAGCCTGCTGGAATTCGGGGAGGATACAGATACGCAGTATTTT. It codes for CASSLLEFGEDTDTQYF.

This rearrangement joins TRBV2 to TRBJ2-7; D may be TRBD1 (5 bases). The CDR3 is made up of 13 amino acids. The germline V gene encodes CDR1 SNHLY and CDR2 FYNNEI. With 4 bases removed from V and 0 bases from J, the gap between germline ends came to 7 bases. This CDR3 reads CASSADSSYEQYF. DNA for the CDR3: TGTGCCAGCAGTGCCGACAGCTCCTACGAGCAGTACTTC. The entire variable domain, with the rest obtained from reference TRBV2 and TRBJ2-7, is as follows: EPEVTQTPSHQVTQMGQEVILRCVPISNHLYFYWYRQILGQKVEFLVSFYNNEISEKSEIFDDQFSVERPDGSNFTLKIRSTKLEDSAMYFCASSADSSYEQYFGPGTRLTVT.

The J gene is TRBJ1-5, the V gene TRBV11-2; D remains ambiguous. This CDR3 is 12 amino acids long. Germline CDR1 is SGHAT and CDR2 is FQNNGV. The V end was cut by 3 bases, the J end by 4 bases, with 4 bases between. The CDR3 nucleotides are TGTGCCAGCAGCTTTGAGAATCAGCCCCAGCATTTT. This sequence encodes CASSFENQPQHF.

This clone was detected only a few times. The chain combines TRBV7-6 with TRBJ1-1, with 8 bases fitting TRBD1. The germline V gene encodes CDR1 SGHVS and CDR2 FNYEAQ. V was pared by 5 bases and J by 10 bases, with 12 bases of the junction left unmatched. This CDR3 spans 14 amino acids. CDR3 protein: CASSALTGAMGAFF. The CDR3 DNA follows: TGTGCCAGCAGCGCCCTGACAGGGGCGATGGGAGCTTTCTTT. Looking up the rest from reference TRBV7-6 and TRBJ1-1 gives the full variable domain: GAGVSQSPRYKVTKRGQDVALRCDPISGHVSLYWYRQALGQGPEFLTYFNYEAQQDKSGLPNDRFSAERPEGSISTLTIQRTEQRDSAMYRCASSALTGAMGAFFGQGTRLTVV.

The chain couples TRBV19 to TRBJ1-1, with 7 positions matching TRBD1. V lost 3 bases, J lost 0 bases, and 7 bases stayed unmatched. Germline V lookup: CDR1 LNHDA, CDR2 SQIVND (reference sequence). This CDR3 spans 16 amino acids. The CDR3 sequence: CASSISGTALNTEAFF. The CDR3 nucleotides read TGTGCCAGTAGTATCTCCGGGACAGCCTTGAACACTGAAGCTTTCTTT.

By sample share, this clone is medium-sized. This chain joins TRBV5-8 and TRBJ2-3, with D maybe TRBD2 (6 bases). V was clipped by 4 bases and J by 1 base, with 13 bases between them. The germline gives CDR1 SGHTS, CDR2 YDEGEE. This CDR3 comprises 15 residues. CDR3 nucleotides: TGTGCCAGCAGCGCCGGGACGGGGGGCACAGATACGCAGTATTTT. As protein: CASSAGTGGTDTQYF.

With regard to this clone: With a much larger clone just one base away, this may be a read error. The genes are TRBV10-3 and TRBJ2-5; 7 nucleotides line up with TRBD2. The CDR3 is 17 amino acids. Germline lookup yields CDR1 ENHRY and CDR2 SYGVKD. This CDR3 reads CAISESGSSGFEEIQYF. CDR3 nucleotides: TGTGCCATCAGTGAGTCGGGAAGTAGCGGGTTTGAAGAGATCCAGTACTTC.

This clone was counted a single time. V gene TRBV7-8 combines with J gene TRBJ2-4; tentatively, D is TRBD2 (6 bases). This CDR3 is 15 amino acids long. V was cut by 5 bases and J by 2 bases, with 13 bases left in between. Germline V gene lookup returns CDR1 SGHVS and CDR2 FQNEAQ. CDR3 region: CASSHPRDSKNIQYF. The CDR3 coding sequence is TGTGCCAGCAGCCACCCTCGGGACTCCAAAAACATTCAGTACTTC.

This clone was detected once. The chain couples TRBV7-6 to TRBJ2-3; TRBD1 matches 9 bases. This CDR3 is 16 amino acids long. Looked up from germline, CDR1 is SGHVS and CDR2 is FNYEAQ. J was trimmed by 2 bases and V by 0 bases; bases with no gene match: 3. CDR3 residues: CASSLAVQGATDTQYF. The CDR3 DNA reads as TGTGCCAGCAGCTTAGCTGTACAGGGGGCCACAGATACGCAGTATTTT.

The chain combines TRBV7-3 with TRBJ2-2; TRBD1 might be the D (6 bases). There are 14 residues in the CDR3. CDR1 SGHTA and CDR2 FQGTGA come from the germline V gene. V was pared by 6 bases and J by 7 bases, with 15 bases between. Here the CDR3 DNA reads TGTGCCAGCAGTCGGGACATGTACAGCGGGGAGCTGTTTTTT. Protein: CASSRDMYSGELFF.

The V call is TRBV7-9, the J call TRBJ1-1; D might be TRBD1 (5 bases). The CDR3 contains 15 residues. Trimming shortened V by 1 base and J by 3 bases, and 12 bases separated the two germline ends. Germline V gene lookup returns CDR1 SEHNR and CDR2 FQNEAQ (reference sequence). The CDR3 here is CASSLGGGVDTEAFF. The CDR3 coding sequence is TGTGCCAGCAGCTTAGGCGGGGGGGTGGACACTGAAGCTTTCTTT. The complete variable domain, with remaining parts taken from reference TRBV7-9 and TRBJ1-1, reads DTGVSQNPRHKITKRGQNVTFRCDPISEHNRLYWYRQTLGQGPEFLTYFQNEAQLEKSRLLSDRFSAERPKGSFSTLEIQRTEQGDSAMYLCASSLGGGVDTEAFFGQGTRLTVV.

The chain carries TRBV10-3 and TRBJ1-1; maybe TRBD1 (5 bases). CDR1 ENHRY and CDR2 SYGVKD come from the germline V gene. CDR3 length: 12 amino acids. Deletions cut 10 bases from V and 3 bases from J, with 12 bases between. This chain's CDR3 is CATHRGDTEAFF. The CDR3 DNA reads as TGTGCCACACATCGGGGGGACACTGAAGCTTTCTTT.

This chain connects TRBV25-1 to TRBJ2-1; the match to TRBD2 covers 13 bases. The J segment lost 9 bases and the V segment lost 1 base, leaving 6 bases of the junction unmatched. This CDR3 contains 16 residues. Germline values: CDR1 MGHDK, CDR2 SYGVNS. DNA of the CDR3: TGTGCCAGCAGTGAATTCACTAGCGGGAGGGCCTTTGAGCAGTTCTTC. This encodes CASSEFTSGRAFEQFF.

CDR3 sequence: CASTSRAQPSGGADTQYF. CDR3 sequence (DNA): TGCGCCAGCACCTCCCGAGCCCAGCCTAGCGGGGGGGCGGATACGCAGTATTTT. This sequence joins TRBV4-3 and TRBJ2-3, with 12 bases fitting TRBD2. Germline V gene data show CDR1 as LGHNA and CDR2 as YSLEER. V shed 7 bases and J 6 bases; nucleotides not matched to a gene: 17. The CDR3 is 18 amino acids.

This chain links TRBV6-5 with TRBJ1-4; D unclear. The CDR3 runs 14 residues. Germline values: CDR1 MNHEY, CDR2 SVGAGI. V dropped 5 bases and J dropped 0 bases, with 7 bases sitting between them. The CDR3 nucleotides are TGTGCCAGCAGTCGACGGGCAACTAATGAAAAACTGTTTTTT. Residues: CASSRRATNEKLFF.

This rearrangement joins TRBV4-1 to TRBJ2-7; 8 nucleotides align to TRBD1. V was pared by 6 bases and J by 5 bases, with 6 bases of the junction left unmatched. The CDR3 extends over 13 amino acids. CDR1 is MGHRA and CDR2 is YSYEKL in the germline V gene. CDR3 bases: TGCGCCAGCAGTCACAGGGGGGACGACGAGCAGTACTTC. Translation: CASSHRGDDEQYF.

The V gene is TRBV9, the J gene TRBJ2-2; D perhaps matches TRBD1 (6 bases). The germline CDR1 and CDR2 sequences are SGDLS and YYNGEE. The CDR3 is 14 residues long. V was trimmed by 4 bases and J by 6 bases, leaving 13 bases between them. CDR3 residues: CASSLGTPPGELFF. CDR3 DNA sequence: TGTGCCAGCAGCCTCGGGACACCTCCCGGGGAGCTGTTTTTT.

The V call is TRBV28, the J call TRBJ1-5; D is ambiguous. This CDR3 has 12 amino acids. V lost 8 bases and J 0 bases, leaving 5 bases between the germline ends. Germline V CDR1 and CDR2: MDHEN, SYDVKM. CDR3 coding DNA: TGTGCCAGCTGGGATAGCAATCAGCCCCAGCATTTT. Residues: CASWDSNQPQHF.

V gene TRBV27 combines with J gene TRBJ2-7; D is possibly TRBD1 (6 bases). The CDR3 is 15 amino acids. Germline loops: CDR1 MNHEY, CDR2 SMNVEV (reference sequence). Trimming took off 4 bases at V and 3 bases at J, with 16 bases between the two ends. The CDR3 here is CASSSQTGWIYEQYF. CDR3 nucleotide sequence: TGTGCCAGCAGTTCCCAGACAGGCTGGATCTACGAGCAGTACTTC.

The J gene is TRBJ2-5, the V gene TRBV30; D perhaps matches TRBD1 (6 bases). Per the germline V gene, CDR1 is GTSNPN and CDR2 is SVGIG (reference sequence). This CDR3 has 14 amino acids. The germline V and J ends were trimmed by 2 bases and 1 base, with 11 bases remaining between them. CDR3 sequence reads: CAWSLDRLQETQYF. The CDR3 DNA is TGTGCCTGGAGTCTTGACAGGCTCCAAGAGACCCAGTACTTC.

DNA of the CDR3: TGCGCCAGCAGCCAAGTAGGAAGGACACGGGGAGCTTTCTTT. This sequence encodes CASSQVGRTRGAFF. The chain is built from TRBV4-1 and TRBJ1-1, with a tentative D call TRBD1 (5 bases). With 1 base removed from V and 10 bases from J, the gap between germline ends came to 16 bases. The germline V gene encodes CDR1 MGHRA and CDR2 YSYEKL. The CDR3 consists of 14 residues.

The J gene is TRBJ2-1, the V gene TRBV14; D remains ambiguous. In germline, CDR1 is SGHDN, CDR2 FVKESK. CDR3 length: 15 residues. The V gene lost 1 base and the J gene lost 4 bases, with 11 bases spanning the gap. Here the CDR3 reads CASSQGYSIYNEQFF. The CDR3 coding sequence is TGTGCCAGCAGCCAAGGCTACAGTATTTACAATGAGCAGTTCTTC.

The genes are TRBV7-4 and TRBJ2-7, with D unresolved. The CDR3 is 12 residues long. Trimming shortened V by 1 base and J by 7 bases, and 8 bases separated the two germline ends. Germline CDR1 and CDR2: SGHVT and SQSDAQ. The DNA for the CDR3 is TGTGCCAGCAGCTTAGTACTGGGGGAGCAGTACTTC. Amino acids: CASSLVLGEQYF.

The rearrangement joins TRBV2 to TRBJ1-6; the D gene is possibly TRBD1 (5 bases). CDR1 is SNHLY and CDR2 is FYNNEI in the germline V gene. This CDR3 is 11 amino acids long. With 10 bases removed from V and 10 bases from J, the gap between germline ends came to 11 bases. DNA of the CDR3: TGTGCCATCCGAAGGGGCTCACCCCTCCACTTT. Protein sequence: CAIRRGSPLHF.